The 4 T cell receptor beta chains given below trace back to one sample, sequenced in a study of blood T cell repertoires in COVID-19. Measured with immunoSEQ multiplex PCR; TCRdb has only the in-frame clones, and not every one. The table lists some 200,000 clones, 84% of them singletons. Material for sequencing was peripheral blood. These TCRs come from a man aged 30 to 39 with active or convalescent COVID-19.

The CDR3 DNA follows: TGTGCCAGGCCTGACCCTTGGGGGGGTAGGACCACAGATACGCAGTATTTT. This translates into CARPDPWGGRTTDTQYF. The gene calls are TRBV27 and TRBJ2-3; 7 nucleotides line up with TRBD2. This CDR3 has 17 residues. Unmatched junction bases numbered 17, after V lost 9 bases and J lost 2 bases. Germline-derived CDR1 and CDR2 are MNHEY and SMNVEV (reference sequence).

The chain is built from TRBV11-1 and TRBJ1-6, with TRBD1 matching 8 bases. V lost 2 bases and J lost 9; bases outside the gene matches: 3. The germline CDR1 and CDR2 sequences are SGHAT and FQDESV (reference sequence). CDR3 size: 14 residues. The CDR3 loop reads CASSLQGASSPLHF. DNA for the CDR3: TGTGCCAGCAGCTTACAGGGGGCAAGTTCACCCCTCCACTTT.

This clone occurred a few times. The gene calls are TRBV5-8 and TRBJ2-7; D call uncertain. Trimming stripped 0 bases from V and 6 bases from J, with 7 bases between. CDR1 is SGHTS, CDR2 YDEGEE, per germline. The CDR3 spans 12 residues. CDR3 residues: CASSLGWAEQYV. DNA for the CDR3: TGTGCCAGCAGCTTGGGGTGGGCCGAGCAGTACGTC.

In DNA form, the CDR3 reads TGTGCCAGCAGCAAAGGTTACTCCTCCTACAATGAGCAGTTCTTC. Protein sequence: CASSKGYSSYNEQFF. The V call is TRBV21-1, the J call TRBJ2-1; TRBD2 is the table's D call and was not checked against the DNA. TRBV21-1 is a listed pseudogene. CDR3 length equals 15 residues.